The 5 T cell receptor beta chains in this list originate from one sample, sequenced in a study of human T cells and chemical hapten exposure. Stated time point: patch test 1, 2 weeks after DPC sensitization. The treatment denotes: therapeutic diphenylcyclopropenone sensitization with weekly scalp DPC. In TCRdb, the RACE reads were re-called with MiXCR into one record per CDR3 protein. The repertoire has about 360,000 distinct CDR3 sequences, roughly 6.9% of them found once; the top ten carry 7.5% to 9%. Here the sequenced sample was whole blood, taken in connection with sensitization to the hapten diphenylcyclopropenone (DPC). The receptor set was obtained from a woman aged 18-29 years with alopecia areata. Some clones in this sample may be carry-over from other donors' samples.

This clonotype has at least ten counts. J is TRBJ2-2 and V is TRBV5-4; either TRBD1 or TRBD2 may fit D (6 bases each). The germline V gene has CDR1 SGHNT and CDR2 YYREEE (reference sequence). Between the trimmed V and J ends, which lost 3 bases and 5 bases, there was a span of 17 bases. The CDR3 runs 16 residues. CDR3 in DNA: TGTGCCAGCAGCTCCGCCGGGGGCGCCAGGACCGGGGAGCTGTTTTTT. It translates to CASSSAGGARTGELFF.

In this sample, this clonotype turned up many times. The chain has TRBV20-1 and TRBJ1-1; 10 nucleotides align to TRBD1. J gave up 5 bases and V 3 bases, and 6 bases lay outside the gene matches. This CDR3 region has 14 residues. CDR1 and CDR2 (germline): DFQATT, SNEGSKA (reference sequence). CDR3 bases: TGCAGTGCTAGCGGACAGGGGGGAAGTACTGAAGCTTTCTTT. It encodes CSASGQGGSTEAFF.

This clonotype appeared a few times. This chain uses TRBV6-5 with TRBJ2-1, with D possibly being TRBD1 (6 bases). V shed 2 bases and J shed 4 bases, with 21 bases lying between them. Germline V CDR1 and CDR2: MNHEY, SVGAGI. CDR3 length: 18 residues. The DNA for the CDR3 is TGTGCCAGCAGTTACACTCCAGGTATAGGACAGTTTTACAATGAGCAGTTCTTC. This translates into CASSYTPGIGQFYNEQFF.

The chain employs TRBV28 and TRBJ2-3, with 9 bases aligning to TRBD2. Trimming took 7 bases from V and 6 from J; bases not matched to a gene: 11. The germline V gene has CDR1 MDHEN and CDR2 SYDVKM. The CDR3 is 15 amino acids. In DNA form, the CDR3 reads TGTGCCAGCACCCCCGCTAGCGGGGAATGGGATACGCAGTATTTT. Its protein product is CASTPASGEWDTQYF.

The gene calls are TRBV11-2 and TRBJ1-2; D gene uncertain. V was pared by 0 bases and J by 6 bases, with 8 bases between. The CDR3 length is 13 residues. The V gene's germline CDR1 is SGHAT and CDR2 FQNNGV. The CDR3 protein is CASSLDPTNGYTF. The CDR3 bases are TGTGCCAGCAGCTTAGACCCGACGAATGGCTACACCTTC.